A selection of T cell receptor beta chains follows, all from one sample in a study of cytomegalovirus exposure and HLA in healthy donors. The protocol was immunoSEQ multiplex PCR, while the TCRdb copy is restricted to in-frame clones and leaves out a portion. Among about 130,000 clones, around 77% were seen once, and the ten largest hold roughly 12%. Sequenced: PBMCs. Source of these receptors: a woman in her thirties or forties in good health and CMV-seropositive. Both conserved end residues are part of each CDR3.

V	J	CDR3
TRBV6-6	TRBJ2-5	CASSSGRLAGGETQYF
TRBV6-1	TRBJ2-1	CASRRSGTSNEQFF
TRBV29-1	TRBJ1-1	CSAGLGNTEAFF
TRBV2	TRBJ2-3	CASRKRDRESDTQYF
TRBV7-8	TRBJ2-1	CASSLALAGGSSYNEQFF
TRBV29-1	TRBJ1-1	CSAGRIGTEAFF
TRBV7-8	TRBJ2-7	CASSLAGGPTSSYEQYF
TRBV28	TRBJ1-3	CASSLLGTGRTGNTIYF
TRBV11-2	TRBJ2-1	CASSGQGAEIYNEQFF
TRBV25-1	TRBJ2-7	CASSELGTSYEQYF
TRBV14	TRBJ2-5	CASSQRQGRGETQYF
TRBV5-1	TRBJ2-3	CASSLVLNTDTQYF
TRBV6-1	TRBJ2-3	CASNYLNTQYF
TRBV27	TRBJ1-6	CASSPPGTGYSPLHF
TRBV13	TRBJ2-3	CASSRDIHTDTQYF
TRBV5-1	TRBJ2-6	CASSLDRAGANVLTF
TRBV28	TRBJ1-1	CASSLRLQGRAEAFF
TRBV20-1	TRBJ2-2	CSALAIGELFF
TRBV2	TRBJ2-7	CASSRGRVLYEQYF
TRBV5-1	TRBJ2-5	CASSAGLQETQYF
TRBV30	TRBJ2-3	CAWKLAGGKDTQYF
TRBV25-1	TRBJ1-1	CASSRLGPNTEAFF
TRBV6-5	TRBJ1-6	CASSPGQYNSPLHF
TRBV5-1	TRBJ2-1	CASSLRRQGNEQFF
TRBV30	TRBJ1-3	CAWSTGNTIYF
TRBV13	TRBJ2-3	CASSPGLAGQADTQYF
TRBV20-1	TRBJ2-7	CSAPAAYEQYF
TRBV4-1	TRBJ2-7	CASSLASVTSYEQYF
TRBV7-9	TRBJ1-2	CASSLGDIFYGYTF
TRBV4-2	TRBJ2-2	CASSQDLAGGNGELFF
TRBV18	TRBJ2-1	CASSPQSGRAHEQFF
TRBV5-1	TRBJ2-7	CASSLAGESYEQYF
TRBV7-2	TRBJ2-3	CASSLQGRLTDTQYF
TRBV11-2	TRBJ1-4	CASSSGGVRGINEKLFF
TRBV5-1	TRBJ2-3	CASSLAGLSTQYF
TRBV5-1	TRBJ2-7	CASSLKPPENSYEQYF
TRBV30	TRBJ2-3	CAWSVIAGGGTDTQYF
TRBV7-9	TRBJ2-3	CASSLGGGAGTDTQYF
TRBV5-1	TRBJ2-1	CASNGRGNYNEQFF
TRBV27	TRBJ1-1	CASSLDRLNTEAFF